This T cell receptor beta chain was recovered during a study of cytomegalovirus exposure and HLA in healthy donors. As for the study in general: Membership in the Caucasian-associated ancestry cluster was found for around four fifths of 300 to 400 genotyped donors.

PCR used 60 Vbeta primers and 13 Jbeta primers. Only in-frame clones appear in the TCRdb table, and some are missing; sequencing was by immunoSEQ multiplex PCR. The table records 100,000 to 150,000 clones, under 85% of them present only once. This CDR3 region has 13 residues. The V end lost 1 base, the J end lost 1 base, and 5 bases lay between the germline ends. Germline V lookup: CDR1 SGHRS, CDR2 YFSETQ. This chain uses TRBV5-1 with TRBJ2-5; D unclear. This TCR was sampled from a boy aged 5-17 years in good health and CMV-seronegative. Sequenced: PBMCs. The CDR3 loop is CASSLFSQETQYF. CDR3 DNA sequence: TGCGCCAGCAGCTTGTTCTCCCAAGAGACCCAGTACTTC. The whole variable domain, filled in from reference TRBV5-1 and TRBJ2-5, reads KAGVTQTPRYLIKTRGQQVTLSCSPISGHRSVSWYQQTPGQGLQFLFEYFSETQRNKGNFPGRFSGRQFSNSRSEMNVSTLELGDSALYLCASSLFSQETQYFGPGTRLLVL.